These T cell receptor beta chains were read from a single sample in a study of T cell changes during pregnancy in multiple sclerosis. Using immunoSEQ multiplex PCR, the repertoire was profiled, and TCRdb retains in-frame clones only, with some absent. Here the sample spans 50,000 or so clones, roughly 94% being singletons. The sample was CD4+ T cells from peripheral blood mononuclear cells, taken in the second trimester of pregnancy. The receptors shown here come from a female donor with multiple sclerosis, enrolled in a pregnancy study. Each CDR3 is given with its conserved first and last residue. Fields, in order: V gene, clone size, J gene, D gene, CDR3 protein, CDR3 DNA. A D gene is named only where the DNA matches it firmly. The listing skips clone size in some rows; elsewhere it reads once, few, many or a size class.

TRBV2	large	TRBJ1-4	TRBD1	CASGRQGEISHF	TGTGCCAGCGGGCGACAGGGGGAAATCTCCCACTTT
TRBV18	once	TRBJ1-1	TRBD1	CASSPAGQVNTEAFF	TGTGCCAGCTCACCGGCAGGACAGGTGAACACTGAAGCTTTCTTT
TRBV6-1	-	TRBJ1-5	-	CASSEAGGGRQPQHF	TGTGCCAGCAGTGAAGCCGGGGGGGGTCGACAGCCCCAGCATTTT
TRBV6-1	-	TRBJ2-5	-	CASAAGGETQYF	TGTGCCAGCGCCGCTGGGGGGGAGACCCAGTACTTC
TRBV27	-	TRBJ2-7	TRBD1	CASSYGTPGTVSYEQYF	TGTGCCAGCAGTTACGGCACCCCCGGGACAGTTTCCTACGAGCAGTACTTC
TRBV7-2	-	TRBJ2-6	TRBD1	CASSLGQGTTSGANVLTF	TGTGCCAGCAGCCTGGGACAGGGGACCACCTCTGGGGCCAACGTCCTGACTTTC
TRBV19	-	TRBJ2-7	-	CASSIGGPGEQYF	TGTGCCAGTAGTATAGGGGGCCCGGGCGAGCAGTACTTC
TRBV7-2	-	TRBJ1-3	-	CASSLGETGNTIYF	TGTGCCAGCAGCTTAGGCGAAACTGGAAACACCATATATTTT
TRBV19	-	TRBJ2-4	-	CASEEGVKNIQYF	TGTGCCAGTGAAGAGGGGGTCAAAAACATTCAGTACTTC
TRBV7-8	-	TRBJ1-5	TRBD1	CASSLGFGTGTYSNQPQHF	TGTGCCAGCAGCTTAGGGTTTGGGACAGGAACATATAGCAATCAGCCCCAGCATTTT
TRBV6-1	-	TRBJ2-5	-	CASTRLRGSETQYF	TGTGCCAGCACCCGACTCCGGGGGTCAGAGACCCAGTACTTC
TRBV9	-	TRBJ1-3	-	CASSVAGGGGNTIYF	TGTGCCAGCAGCGTAGCTGGTGGGGGGGGGAACACCATATATTTT
TRBV19	-	TRBJ1-2	TRBD1	CASSIGPGGVYGYTF	TGTGCCAGTAGTATAGGGCCAGGGGGCGTCTATGGCTACACCTTC
TRBV7-8	-	TRBJ1-5	-	CASSLGRGTNQPQHF	TGTGCCAGCAGCTTGGGGCGGGGCACTAATCAGCCCCAGCATTTT
TRBV7-8	-	TRBJ2-5	-	CASSPSGRGEETQYF	TGTGCCAGCAGCCCCTCGGGCCGCGGGGAAGAGACCCAGTACTTC
TRBV6-1	-	TRBJ1-1	TRBD1	CASSGAWTGWNTEAFF	TGTGCCAGCAGTGGGGCATGGACAGGGTGGAACACTGAAGCTTTCTTT